Below are 19 T cell receptor beta chains sequenced from a single sample in a study of blood T cell repertoires in COVID-19 (dated by TCRdb to 2020 to 2021). Library preparation employed the immunoSEQ multiplex PCR assay. The source is immuneACCESS, and TCRdb retained only in-frame sequences with V and J called. Part of the clones is not carried over; for the studies checked, unresolved V genes explain less than half of this, and the remainder is unexplained. This sample holds some 450,000 clones; around nine tenths were observed only once. The leading ten clones occupy roughly 0.78% of the sample. The sample taken for sequencing was peripheral blood. Receptors were obtained from a man younger than 35 with COVID-19, enrolled during active disease.

The rearrangement links TRBV6-5 to TRBJ2-1, with a weak D call TRBD1 (6 bases). The V gene's germline CDR1 is MNHEY and CDR2 SVGAGI. This CDR3 is built from 16 residues. V was cut by 4 bases and J by 2 bases, with 15 bases left in between. In DNA, the CDR3 is TGTGCCAGCAGTTTAAACAGGGCCCTCGCCTACAATGAGCAGTTCTTC. Its protein is CASSLNRALAYNEQFF.

This sequence joins TRBV2 and TRBJ1-4; 10 positions match TRBD1. After removal of 6 bases from V and 2 bases from J, the junction contained 9 bases not matched to a gene. Germline values: CDR1 SNHLY, CDR2 FYNNEI. The CDR3 has 17 residues. The CDR3 loop is CASRPGTGDRTNEKLFF. The CDR3 nucleotides are TGTGCCAGCAGGCCCGGGACAGGGGATCGTACTAATGAAAAACTGTTTTTT.

This rearrangement joins TRBV30 to TRBJ1-1; D perhaps matches TRBD1 (6 bases). Per the germline V gene, CDR1 is GTSNPN and CDR2 is SVGIG (reference sequence). V shed 0 bases and J shed 1 base, with 15 bases lying between them. The CDR3 runs to 16 residues. CDR3 nucleotides: TGTGCCTGGAGTGTACATTCCGCCAGGGGGAACACTGAAGCTTTCTTT. Protein sequence: CAWSVHSARGNTEAFF.

The gene calls are TRBV28 and TRBJ2-3, with 7 bases matching TRBD2. Germline loops: CDR1 MDHEN, CDR2 SYDVKM. This CDR3 has 14 residues. J was trimmed by 2 bases and V by 6 bases; bases with no gene match: 5. Here the CDR3 reads CASSPSGPTDTQYF. The CDR3 bases are TGTGCCAGCAGCCCTAGCGGTCCCACAGATACGCAGTATTTT.

The V call is TRBV7-9, the J call TRBJ2-7, with TRBD1 matching 8 bases. The V segment lost 3 bases and the J segment 4 bases; nucleotides outside the gene matches: 5. This CDR3 is built from 14 residues. The germline V gene has CDR1 SEHNR and CDR2 FQNEAQ (reference sequence). In DNA, the CDR3 is TGTGCCAGCAGCTTCCGACAGGGGCAGTACGAGCAGTACTTC. Its translation: CASSFRQGQYEQYF.

The V call is TRBV7-9, the J call TRBJ1-4, with TRBD1 identical over 7 bases. V gave up 4 bases and J gave up 8 bases; unmatched junction bases: 10. Germline-derived CDR1 and CDR2 are SEHNR and FQNEAQ (reference sequence). The CDR3 is 15 residues long. In nucleotides, the CDR3 is TGTGCCAGCAGCTCCCAGACAGGGATCTCCGAAAAACTGTTTTTT. It encodes CASSSQTGISEKLFF.

The rearrangement uses TRBV28 and TRBJ2-1; 7 positions match TRBD1. This CDR3 region has 16 residues. Germline CDR1 is MDHEN and CDR2 is SYDVKM. J gave up 2 bases and V 3 bases, and 7 bases lay outside the gene matches. CDR3 amino acids: CASSLGQYIPYNEQFF. The CDR3 DNA reads TGTGCCAGCAGTTTGGGACAGTATATCCCCTACAATGAGCAGTTCTTC.

J is TRBJ2-3 and V is TRBV9, with 7 bases matching TRBD2. The CDR3 is 17 amino acids. The V and J ends lost 0 bases and 3 bases, in that order; junction bases with no gene match: 10. Per the germline V gene, CDR1 is SGDLS and CDR2 is YYNGEE. CDR3 DNA: TGTGCCAGCAGCGTAGATGGGGCGGGAGTTCAGACAGATACGCAGTATTTT. Translation gives CASSVDGAGVQTDTQYF. The entire variable domain, with the rest obtained from reference TRBV9 and TRBJ2-3, is as follows: DSGVTQTPKHLITATGQRVTLRCSPRSGDLSVYWYQQSLDQGLQFLIQYYNGEERAKGNILERFSAQQFPDLHSELNLSSLELGDSALYFCASSVDGAGVQTDTQYFGPGTRLTVL.

The J gene is TRBJ2-5, the V gene TRBV4-1; TRBD1 is a possible D gene (5 bases). This CDR3 comprises 16 residues. Germline CDR1 MGHRA, CDR2 YSYEKL. Trimming pared 1 base from V and 0 bases from J, leaving 12 bases between. This CDR3 is CASSQAPQGHQETQYF. CDR3 bases: TGCGCCAGCAGCCAAGCTCCGCAGGGTCACCAAGAGACCCAGTACTTC.

V is TRBV11-3 and J is TRBJ2-7, with 7 bases aligning to TRBD1. CDR3 length: 15 amino acids. Germline V gene sequence: CDR1 SGHNT, CDR2 YENEEA. Germline trimming cut 1 base from V and 5 bases from J; bases unmatched to any gene: 8. CDR3: CASSLVRQGIDEQYF. The CDR3 coding sequence is TGTGCCAGCAGCTTAGTCCGACAGGGTATCGACGAGCAGTACTTC.

The chain is built from TRBV10-1 and TRBJ2-1; 9 nucleotides match TRBD1. Germline assignment: CDR1 WNHNN and CDR2 SYGVQD (reference sequence). The V segment lost 7 bases and the J segment 7 bases; nucleotides outside the gene matches: 5. The length of the CDR3 is 13 residues. The CDR3 reads CASTGQGTNEQFF. The DNA of the CDR3 is TGCGCCAGCACGGGACAGGGTACAAATGAGCAGTTCTTC.

The genes are TRBV7-2 and TRBJ2-4, with 8 bases fitting TRBD2. The CDR3 covers 16 residues. Per the germline V gene, CDR1 is SGHTA and CDR2 is FQGNSA. V lost 5 bases to trimming and J lost 0 bases; unmatched junction nucleotides: 6. CDR3 bases: TGTGCCAGCAGCAGGGAGCGGGGGCTAGCCAAAAACATTCAGTACTTC. Protein: CASSRERGLAKNIQYF. The entire variable domain, with the rest obtained from reference TRBV7-2 and TRBJ2-4, is as follows: GAGVSQSPSNKVTEKGKDVELRCDPISGHTALYWYRQSLGQGLEFLIYFQGNSAPDKSGLPSDRFSAERTGGSVSTLTIQRTQQEDSAVYLCASSRERGLAKNIQYFGAGTRLSVL.

V gene TRBV2 combines with J gene TRBJ1-5; D call uncertain. The CDR3 is 13 residues long. Germline values: CDR1 SNHLY, CDR2 FYNNEI. Between the trimmed V and J ends, which lost 0 bases and 7 bases, there was a span of 7 bases. The CDR3 bases are TGTGCCAGCAGTGAAGCCGGGAGCCAGCCCCAGCATTTT. This codes for CASSEAGSQPQHF.

This chain links TRBV6-2 or TRBV6-3 with TRBJ1-4; 9 bases map to TRBD1. The CDR3 is 16 residues long. The trim removed 2 bases at V and 6 bases at J, leaving 7 bases unmatched. Germline lookup yields CDR1 MNHEY and CDR2 SVGEGT. The CDR3 bases are TGTGCCAGCAGTTACGGCCGACAGGGGGGATATGAAAAACTGTTTTTT. This gives the protein CASSYGRQGGYEKLFF.

This clone appeared many times. The chain is built from TRBV2 and TRBJ1-5; no clear D gene. This CDR3 comprises 15 residues. Per the germline V gene, CDR1 is SNHLY and CDR2 is FYNNEI. Trimming pared 7 bases from V and 2 bases from J, leaving 15 bases between. DNA for the CDR3: TGTGCCAGCACCACCCGTGGAGGGCGCAATCAGCCCCAGCATTTT. Its protein is CASTTRGGRNQPQHF.

The chain recombines TRBV5-5 with TRBJ1-6; tentative D call: TRBD1 (5 bases). The CDR3 has 16 residues. Germline lookup yields CDR1 SGHKS and CDR2 YYEKEE (reference sequence). Trimming stripped 4 bases from V and 4 bases from J, with 15 bases between. CDR3 sequence reads: CASSVRGDLYNSPLHF. CDR3 in DNA: TGTGCCAGCAGCGTGCGGGGCGACCTTTATAATTCACCCCTCCACTTT.

The V gene is TRBV7-9, the J gene TRBJ2-7, with D unclear. The CDR3 spans 16 residues. Germline CDR1 is SEHNR and CDR2 is FQNEAQ (reference sequence). Trimming pared 0 bases from V and 2 bases from J, leaving 14 bases between. CDR3 sequence (DNA): TGTGCCAGCAGCTTAGCCGGAAGGATAGAGGCCTACGAGCAGTACTTC. Amino acids: CASSLAGRIEAYEQYF.

The chain couples TRBV11-2 to TRBJ2-4, with unresolved D. The CDR3 is made up of 15 amino acids. Deletions cut 0 bases from V and 0 bases from J, with 6 bases between. Germline values: CDR1 SGHAT, CDR2 FQNNGV. CDR3 sequence: CASSLEQLAKNIQYF. The CDR3 DNA reads as TGTGCCAGCAGCTTAGAACAGCTAGCCAAAAACATTCAGTACTTC. The full variable domain, with the rest looked up from reference TRBV11-2 and TRBJ2-4, is EAGVAQSPRYKIIEKRQSVAFWCNPISGHATLYWYQQILGQGPKLLIQFQNNGVVDDSQLPKDRFSAERLKGVDSTLKIQPAKLEDSAVYLCASSLEQLAKNIQYFGAGTRLSVL.

This clone showed up just once. The chain has TRBV27 and TRBJ2-7; D is unresolved. The V gene lost 1 base and the J gene lost 0 bases, with 7 bases spanning the gap. The CDR3 is 14 amino acids. The germline CDR1 and CDR2 sequences are MNHEY and SMNVEV (reference sequence). The DNA for the CDR3 is TGTGCCAGCAGTTTATTTGGCAGCTCCTACGAGCAGTACTTC. Its protein product is CASSLFGSSYEQYF.